These 21 T cell receptor beta chains share one sample of origin, sequenced in a study of early T cells in non-severe SARS-CoV-2 infection. MiXCR was run by TCRdb on the 5' RACE reads, yielding one entry per CDR3 protein. The repertoire holds tens of thousands of distinct CDR3 sequences, with roughly 5% as singletons. The specimen sequenced was whole blood. These receptors came from an adult who was a healthcare worker with PCR-confirmed SARS-CoV-2 infection or an uninfected control (not recorded which).

This clonotype was seen many times. The chain uses TRBV9 and TRBJ2-2, with 7 nucleotides matching TRBD2. Germline V gene lookup returns CDR1 SGDLS and CDR2 YYNGEE. V shed 0 bases and J 4 bases; nucleotides not matched to a gene: 6. The CDR3 has 16 amino acids. This CDR3 is CASSVGTGGGTGELFF. The CDR3 region has the DNA TGTGCCAGCAGCGTAGGTACGGGAGGAGGCACCGGGGAGCTGTTTTTT.

The J gene is TRBJ2-7, the V gene TRBV20-1; perhaps TRBD1 as D (6 bases). The CDR3 length is 13 residues. V lost 6 bases to trimming and J lost 2 bases, with 14 bases between them. Germline loops: CDR1 DFQATT, CDR2 SNEGSKA (reference sequence). The CDR3 loop reads CSAAQDRPYEQYF. The CDR3 nucleotides read TGCAGTGCCGCACAGGACAGACCCTACGAGCAGTACTTC.

This clonotype was seen at least ten times. The rearrangement joins TRBV19 to TRBJ2-1; no reliable D call. The CDR3 totals 12 residues. Germline CDR1 LNHDA, CDR2 SQIVND (reference sequence). V was clipped by 5 bases and J by 10 bases, with 12 bases between them. The CDR3 loop is CASSHLLNEQFF. CDR3 DNA sequence: TGTGCCAGTAGTCATCTATTGAACGAGCAGTTCTTC.

This clonotype was counted at least ten times. This rearrangement joins TRBV10-3 to TRBJ2-7; 7 positions agree with TRBD1. This CDR3 comprises 15 residues. Per germline, CDR1 ENHRY and CDR2 SYGVKD. J was trimmed by 2 bases and V by 6 bases; bases with no gene match: 10. The CDR3 DNA sequence: TGTGCCATCAGGGAGAATGGGGACAGTCCCTACGAGCAGTACTTC. It translates to CAIRENGDSPYEQYF.

At least ten counts were recorded for this clonotype. The V and J genes are TRBV7-9 and TRBJ2-1; D unclear. CDR3 length equals 12 residues. Germline-derived CDR1 and CDR2 are SEHNR and FQNEAQ (reference sequence). The V and J ends lost 1 base and 5 bases respectively, with 3 bases between them. The CDR3 loop reads CASSLVNNEQFF. The CDR3 DNA sequence: TGTGCCAGCAGCTTAGTGAACAATGAGCAGTTCTTC.

The V call is TRBV6-4, the J call TRBJ2-3; 8 nucleotides agree with TRBD2. The V gene end was trimmed by 4 bases and the J gene end by 1 base; junction bases not matched to a gene: 7. The CDR3 loop spans 16 amino acids. From germline, CDR1 is MRHNA and CDR2 SNTAGT. CDR3 in amino acids: CASSVFSGIGTDTQYF. The CDR3 region has the DNA TGTGCCAGCAGTGTCTTTAGCGGGATCGGCACAGATACGCAGTATTTT.

This clonotype came up many times. The CDR3 bases are TGTGCCAGCAGCTTTCCGGGGGGACAAGGGGTCAACCACGGGACTAGAGAGACCCAGTACTTC. It translates to CASSFPGGQGVNHGTRETQYF. This chain joins TRBV7-9 and TRBJ2-5; 8 positions match TRBD2. The length of the CDR3 is 21 residues. Germline CDR1 SEHNR, CDR2 FQNEAQ (reference sequence). J gave up 4 bases and V 3 bases, and 25 bases lay outside the gene matches.

This chain joins TRBV2 and TRBJ1-2; D may be TRBD1 (6 bases). The V end was cut by 2 bases, the J end by 9 bases, with 19 bases between. CDR1 is SNHLY, CDR2 FYNNEI, per germline. The CDR3 has 15 residues. The CDR3 DNA is TGTGCCAGCAGTGAACTGACAGGCTTAGAGTATCGCTACACCTTC. Translation gives CASSELTGLEYRYTF.

This clonotype has ten or more counts. This CDR3 is CSARGRAGVGEQYF. The CDR3 DNA sequence: TGCAGTGCTAGGGGGCGAGCGGGAGTTGGCGAGCAGTACTTC. The chain couples TRBV20-1 to TRBJ2-7, with 8 bases matching TRBD2. V gave up 3 bases and J gave up 6 bases; unmatched junction bases: 10. Germline values: CDR1 DFQATT, CDR2 SNEGSKA (reference sequence). The CDR3 spans 14 residues.

The chain has TRBV10-2 and TRBJ1-1; no clear D gene. V was cut by 6 bases and J by 0 bases, with 11 bases left in between. Germline values: CDR1 WSHSY, CDR2 SAAADI. This CDR3 is 14 amino acids long. The CDR3 DNA is TGCGCCAGCAGCCGGACGCCGATGAACACTGAAGCTTTCTTT. Amino acid sequence: CASSRTPMNTEAFF.

V usage is TRBV7-9 and J usage is TRBJ1-5, with D tentatively TRBD1 (5 bases). There are 14 residues in the CDR3. V lost 5 bases, J lost 0 bases, and 8 bases lay in between. CDR1 is SEHNR, CDR2 FQNEAQ, per germline (reference sequence). The CDR3 loop is CASSRDYSNQPQHF. The CDR3 nucleotides read TGTGCCAGCAGCCGGGACTATAGCAATCAGCCCCAGCATTTT.

There are many counts of this clonotype. V and J are TRBV27 and TRBJ1-2; D is unresolved. Trimming cost V 6 bases and J 2 bases, with 7 bases left between them. CDR3 length: 12 residues. Germline CDR1 and CDR2: MNHEY and SMNVEV (reference sequence). In nucleotides, the CDR3 is TGTGCCAGCAGAACACGGAACTATGGCTACACCTTC. This encodes CASRTRNYGYTF.

This clonotype was detected ten times or more. V is TRBV29-1 and J is TRBJ2-7, with D maybe TRBD2 (5 bases). Trimming left V 7 bases short and J 4 bases short, with 11 bases between. The germline V gene has CDR1 SQVTM and CDR2 ANQGSEA. There are 11 residues in the CDR3. The CDR3 here is CSARRDYEQYF. In DNA, the CDR3 is TGCAGCGCCCGACGGGATTACGAGCAGTACTTC.

This clonotype was observed a handful of times. This chain links TRBV12-3 or TRBV12-4 with TRBJ2-1; D remains ambiguous. This CDR3 is built from 12 residues. V was clipped by 6 bases and J by 7 bases, with 10 bases between them. In nucleotides, the CDR3 is TGTGCCAGCAGAGCGACTGGGAATGAGCAGTTCTTC. Amino acids: CASRATGNEQFF.

This clonotype appeared many times. The V call is TRBV2, the J call TRBJ2-2; 7 bases are shared with TRBD2. CDR1 and CDR2 (germline): SNHLY, FYNNEI. V lost 7 bases to trimming and J lost 5 bases; unmatched junction nucleotides: 1. The CDR3 is 12 amino acids. In nucleotides, the CDR3 is TGTGCCAGCACGCGGGGGACCGGGGAGCTGTTTTTT. Protein sequence: CASTRGTGELFF.

There are many counts of this clonotype. The J gene is TRBJ2-7, the V gene TRBV6-5, with 10 bases lining up with TRBD1. Germline trimming cut 6 bases from V and 2 bases from J; bases unmatched to any gene: 7. Germline values: CDR1 MNHEY, CDR2 SVGAGI. CDR3 length: 15 amino acids. DNA of the CDR3: TGTGCCAGCAGAGCGAGGGACAGGGGAACCTACGAGCAGTACTTC. Its translation is CASRARDRGTYEQYF.

This clonotype was detected ten times or more. The rearrangement links TRBV12-5 to TRBJ1-5; 8 bases agree with TRBD1. The V gene's germline CDR1 is LGHNT and CDR2 FRNRAP. The CDR3 extends over 13 amino acids. V shed 5 bases and J 6 bases; nucleotides not matched to a gene: 3. In DNA form, the CDR3 reads TGTGCTAGTGGTGGACAGGGAGGTCAGCCCCAGCATTTT. Translation: CASGGQGGQPQHF.

This clonotype rates as medium-sized. Without the conserved terminal phenylalanine or tryptophan, this CDR3 likely stems from a read error. The limits of the CDR3 on the DNA are not certain, so only TCRdb's listed CDR3 is given. The V and J genes are TRBV12-3 or TRBV12-4 and TRBJ2-3; the table's TRBD1 call for D was not verified on the DNA. The CDR3 is 9 residues long, ends included. CDR3 protein: CASSPRTGL.

This clonotype was seen ten or more times. The gene calls are TRBV20-1 and TRBJ1-1; 7 positions agree with TRBD1. Trimming cost V 0 bases and J 7 bases; bases outside gene matches: 5. Germline V gene lookup returns CDR1 DFQATT and CDR2 SNEGSKA (reference sequence). This CDR3 is 13 amino acids long. As DNA, the CDR3 is TGCAGTGCTAGAGACGGAGGGGGCAGTGAAGCTTTCTTT. This codes for CSARDGGGSEAFF.

In its sample, this clonotype was seen many times. The chain joins TRBV7-6 to TRBJ2-2, with D perhaps TRBD1 or TRBD2 (5 bases each). Trimming took off 4 bases at V and 5 bases at J, with 17 bases between the two ends. This CDR3 region has 16 residues. Germline loops: CDR1 SGHVS, CDR2 FNYEAQ. CDR3: CASSYTPGRTTGELFF. Here the CDR3 DNA reads TGTGCCAGCAGCTACACACCGGGACGAACTACCGGGGAGCTGTTTTTT.

This clonotype was seen repeatedly, ten times or more. The chain uses TRBV7-2 and TRBJ1-3, with D unresolved. Germline CDR1 and CDR2: SGHTA and FQGNSA. The CDR3 is 15 residues long. V gave up 1 base and J gave up 0 bases, with 7 bases separating them. CDR3 sequence: CASSLGPVSGNTIYF. DNA for the CDR3: TGTGCCAGCAGCTTAGGTCCGGTCTCTGGAAACACCATATATTTT.